This paragraph reports one TCR beta chain. This sample is drawn from a study of CD8 T cells in Susac syndrome. Reverse transcription of about 0.5 to 1 ug RNA used random hexamers. A single record per CDR3 protein comes from TCRdb applying MiXCR to the immunoSEQ multiplex PCR reads. The sample yields some 48,000 distinct CDR3 sequences, over 90% seen once. Germline CDR1 SGDLS, CDR2 YYNGEE. The V gene lost 6 bases and the J gene lost 1 base, with 10 bases spanning the gap. The CDR3 runs 13 residues. The sample was CD8+ T cells from PBMCs. The genes are TRBV9 and TRBJ1-1; no clear D gene. This TCR was recovered from a human donor in good health. In DNA form, the CDR3 reads TGTGCCAGCAAAGCGACGGCGAACACTGAAGCTTTCTTT. It encodes CASKATANTEAFF.